Listed here are 26 T cell receptor beta chains from one sample, sequenced in a study of lymphopenia after photon versus proton radiotherapy. The repertoire was sequenced with immunoSEQ multiplex PCR; TCRdb's copy has only in-frame clones and lacks some. The data show about 40,000 clones, 86% seen once. The sequences come from peripheral blood, collected from a patient treated with proton-based radiotherapy. All receptors come from a woman between 65 and 79 years old with pancreatic cancer. Some clones in this sample may be carry-over from other donors' samples.

V usage is TRBV5-4 and J usage is TRBJ2-3, with TRBD2 matching 8 bases. The V gene's germline CDR1 is SGHNT and CDR2 YYREEE (reference sequence). This CDR3 spans 17 amino acids. The V gene end was trimmed by 6 bases and the J gene end by 0 bases; junction bases not matched to a gene: 12. The CDR3 DNA reads TGTGCCAGCAACCCTCCCCCAAGCGGGGGTAGCACAGATACGCAGTATTTT. Translated: CASNPPPSGGSTDTQYF.

The chain recombines TRBV30 with TRBJ2-3; 8 bases map to TRBD2. V gave up 2 bases and J gave up 0 bases; unmatched junction bases: 7. This CDR3 is built from 16 residues. Germline V gives CDR1 GTSNPN, CDR2 SVGIG (reference sequence). The CDR3 DNA is TGTGCCTGGAGTCTTACTAGCGGACTCAGCACAGATACGCAGTATTTT. The encoded protein is CAWSLTSGLSTDTQYF.

The rearrangement uses TRBV6-5 and TRBJ1-2; maybe TRBD1 (5 bases). Per germline, CDR1 MNHEY and CDR2 SVGAGI. The CDR3 length is 14 residues. V was cut by 5 bases and J by 8 bases, with 18 bases left in between. The CDR3, as DNA: TGTGCCAGCAGTCGACTAGGGACGGGTCAAGGCTACACCTTC. Translating gives CASSRLGTGQGYTF.

The chain uses TRBV28 and TRBJ2-1; 7 bases match TRBD1. V was clipped by 6 bases and J by 3 bases; unmatched bases: 5. There are 14 residues in the CDR3. Germline lookup yields CDR1 MDHEN and CDR2 SYDVKM. DNA for the CDR3: TGTGCCAGCAGGGGGACAGAGTACTACAATGAGCAGTTCTTC. It specifies CASRGTEYYNEQFF.

The chain has TRBV19 and TRBJ2-3; D gene ambiguous. Trimming left V 5 bases short and J 4 bases short, with 4 bases between. Germline assignment: CDR1 LNHDA and CDR2 SQIVND (reference sequence). CDR3 length equals 11 residues. The CDR3 DNA follows: TGTGCCAGTAGTTCCGCAGATACGCAGTATTTT. Amino acid sequence: CASSSADTQYF.

The J gene is TRBJ1-1, the V gene TRBV11-2, with 7 bases aligning to TRBD1. Germline V gene lookup returns CDR1 SGHAT and CDR2 FQNNGV. With 3 bases clipped from V and 8 bases from J, the junction kept 12 bases outside the gene matches. The CDR3 contains 15 residues. The CDR3 reads CASSFTPGTVNEAFF. Written as DNA, the CDR3 is TGTGCCAGCAGCTTTACCCCCGGGACAGTCAACGAAGCTTTCTTT.

The rearrangement uses TRBV4-2 and TRBJ2-7, with 13 bases matching TRBD2. CDR3 size: 17 residues. The V gene end was trimmed by 4 bases and the J gene end by 2 bases; junction bases not matched to a gene: 8. From germline, CDR1 is LGHNA and CDR2 YNFKEQ. The CDR3 is CASSPTGLAGTTYEQYF. In nucleotides, the CDR3 is TGTGCCAGCAGCCCGACGGGACTAGCGGGAACAACCTACGAGCAGTACTTC.

J is TRBJ1-1 and V is TRBV28, with D unclear. CDR3 length: 14 amino acids. Deletions cut 5 bases from V and 2 bases from J, with 12 bases between. Germline CDR1 MDHEN, CDR2 SYDVKM. This chain's CDR3 is CASSPHQFNTEAFF. CDR3 nucleotide sequence: TGTGCCAGCAGTCCGCACCAGTTTAACACTGAAGCTTTCTTT.

CDR3 region: CASSPGTPRSYEQYF. The CDR3 coding sequence is TGTGCCAGCAGTCCCGGGACCCCACGATCCTACGAGCAGTACTTC. This chain joins TRBV6-5 and TRBJ2-7; D tentatively fits TRBD1 or TRBD2 (5 bases each). The germline V gene has CDR1 MNHEY and CDR2 SVGAGI. The CDR3 contains 15 residues. Trimming removed 5 bases from V and 1 base from J, with 15 bases in between.

The chain combines TRBV19 with TRBJ1-1; D perhaps matches TRBD1 (5 bases). This CDR3 region has 14 residues. Trimming shortened V by 4 bases and J by 3 bases, and 12 bases separated the two germline ends. CDR1 and CDR2 (germline): LNHDA, SQIVND (reference sequence). The CDR3 here is CASSTTGLDTEAFF. In DNA, the CDR3 is TGTGCCAGTAGTACCACGGGACTGGACACTGAAGCTTTCTTT.

This chain links TRBV5-6 with TRBJ2-7; weak D call: TRBD1 (6 bases). Germline V lookup: CDR1 SGHDT, CDR2 YYEEEE. The CDR3 is 13 amino acids. With 4 bases removed from V and 6 bases from J, the gap between germline ends came to 14 bases. The chain's CDR3 is CASSDAYRAEQYF. The CDR3 nucleotides read TGTGCCAGCAGCGATGCTTACAGGGCCGAGCAGTACTTC.

The chain links TRBV5-6 to TRBJ2-1; the D is unclear. Per the germline V gene, CDR1 is SGHDT and CDR2 is YYEEEE. Trimming stripped 7 bases from V and 3 bases from J, with 5 bases between. This CDR3 is 11 amino acids long. CDR3 sequence: CASGYYNEQFF. CDR3 coding DNA: TGTGCCAGCGGGTACTACAATGAGCAGTTCTTC.

The chain recombines TRBV2 with TRBJ2-5; a weak D match, TRBD2 (5 bases). CDR1 SNHLY and CDR2 FYNNEI come from the germline V gene. Trimming took 6 bases from V and 5 from J, leaving 16 bases between them. The CDR3 contains 14 residues. CDR3 region: CASRTGSSAETQYF. The CDR3 DNA follows: TGTGCCAGCAGAACGGGAAGTAGCGCGGAGACCCAGTACTTC.

This chain connects TRBV5-1 to TRBJ2-3; 8 bases fit TRBD2. The CDR3 runs 16 residues. Germline lookup yields CDR1 SGHRS and CDR2 YFSETQ. The V segment lost 1 base and the J segment 1 base; nucleotides outside the gene matches: 5. Here the CDR3 DNA reads TGCGCCAGCAGCTTGTCTGCGGGAGGTGGCACAGATACGCAGTATTTT. Translating gives CASSLSAGGGTDTQYF.

This clone was picked up a small number of times. The chain is built from TRBV30 and TRBJ2-5; D remains ambiguous. The CDR3 covers 13 residues. Trimming took off 0 bases at V and 3 bases at J, with 8 bases between the two ends. The germline V gene encodes CDR1 GTSNPN and CDR2 SVGIG (reference sequence). In nucleotides, the CDR3 is TGTGCCTGGAGTGTGCCGGGTAAAGAGACCCAGTACTTC. Encoded protein: CAWSVPGKETQYF.

V gene TRBV2 combines with J gene TRBJ1-2; the D gene is possibly TRBD1 (5 bases). From germline, CDR1 is SNHLY and CDR2 FYNNEI. The CDR3 loop spans 14 amino acids. Between the trimmed V and J ends, which lost 4 bases and 1 base, there was a span of 10 bases. The CDR3 spells CASSAQGRNYGYTF. In DNA form, the CDR3 reads TGTGCCAGCAGTGCCCAGGGACGTAACTATGGCTACACCTTC.

The chain joins TRBV19 to TRBJ1-2; possibly TRBD1 for D (5 bases). CDR1 LNHDA and CDR2 SQIVND come from the germline V gene (reference sequence). V was pared by 7 bases and J by 2 bases, with 17 bases between. This CDR3 has 15 amino acids. The CDR3 region has the DNA TGTGCCAGTAATCATCCCGGGACTCTAAACTATGGCTACACCTTC. Protein sequence: CASNHPGTLNYGYTF.

The CDR3, as DNA: TGTGCCAGCAGTCGGGGCCAAGTCCCCCCCTACGAGCAGTACTTC. It codes for CASSRGQVPPYEQYF. The chain recombines TRBV2 with TRBJ2-7, with D perhaps TRBD1 or TRBD2 (5 bases each). The CDR3 spans 15 residues. Germline V gene data show CDR1 as SNHLY and CDR2 as FYNNEI. V gave up 5 bases and J gave up 2 bases, with 16 bases separating them.

This clone came up a few times. The chain uses TRBV6-5 and TRBJ1-5, with D maybe TRBD1 (5 bases). Trimming cost V 5 bases and J 3 bases, with 8 bases left between them. CDR3 length equals 13 residues. Germline CDR1 and CDR2: MNHEY and SVGAGI. DNA of the CDR3: TGTGCCAGCAGTAGGACAAACAATCAGCCCCAGCATTTT. This encodes CASSRTNNQPQHF.

This sequence joins TRBV27 and TRBJ1-3; perhaps TRBD1 as D (5 bases). Germline V gene sequence: CDR1 MNHEY, CDR2 SMNVEV (reference sequence). CDR3 length: 16 amino acids. Trimming shortened V by 5 bases and J by 3 bases, and 17 bases separated the two germline ends. CDR3 protein: CASSPYPWTIGNTIYF. CDR3 in DNA: TGTGCCAGCAGTCCCTATCCCTGGACAATTGGAAACACCATATATTTT.

The chain has TRBV18 and TRBJ1-4; D ambiguous. The CDR3 totals 15 residues. Germline V gene sequence: CDR1 KGHSH, CDR2 LQKENI. V was cut by 3 bases and J by 8 bases, with 16 bases left in between. Here the CDR3 DNA reads TGTGCCAGCTCACCGAGTCCGGGAGAGTGGGAAAAACTGTTTTTT. This gives the protein CASSPSPGEWEKLFF.

This rearrangement joins TRBV11-3 to TRBJ1-1, with D maybe TRBD1 (6 bases). Germline-derived CDR1 and CDR2 are SGHNT and YENEEA. CDR3 size: 13 residues. V lost 1 base, J lost 11 bases, and 14 bases lay in between. The CDR3 nucleotides read TGTGCCAGCAGCTTAGTGGGATCAGGGGTCGCTTTCTTT. Its translation: CASSLVGSGVAFF.

The V and J genes are TRBV7-9 and TRBJ2-3, with a tentative D call TRBD1 (5 bases). Germline V gives CDR1 SEHNR, CDR2 FQNEAQ (reference sequence). With 4 bases removed from V and 6 bases from J, the gap between germline ends came to 11 bases. The CDR3 has 13 residues. The CDR3 nucleotides read TGTGCCAGCAGCTATGGGGCAGGGGATACGCAGTATTTT. This translates into CASSYGAGDTQYF.

This clone occurred once. The V gene is TRBV16, the J gene TRBJ1-1; D not resolved. The CDR3 runs 14 residues. V lost 0 bases and J 2 bases, leaving 7 bases between the germline ends. CDR1 and CDR2 from the germline V gene are KGHSY and FQNENV. Here the CDR3 DNA reads TGTGCCAGCAGCCAATCGGGCTTAAACACTGAAGCTTTCTTT. Its protein product is CASSQSGLNTEAFF.

The chain couples TRBV7-2 to TRBJ1-1, with D hard to call. Germline-derived CDR1 and CDR2 are SGHTA and FQGNSA. Trimming removed 2 bases from V and 4 bases from J, with 11 bases in between. The length of the CDR3 is 14 residues. CDR3 protein: CASSLLGITTEAFF. The CDR3 nucleotides are TGTGCCAGCAGCTTACTGGGGATCACCACTGAAGCTTTCTTT. Filled out from reference TRBV7-2 and TRBJ1-1, the complete variable domain reads GAGVSQSPSNKVTEKGKDVELRCDPISGHTALYWYRQSLGQGLEFLIYFQGNSAPDKSGLPSDRFSAERTGGSVSTLTIQRTQQEDSAVYLCASSLLGITTEAFFGQGTRLTVV.

The V and J genes are TRBV6-5 and TRBJ1-2; D call uncertain. The CDR3 runs 15 residues. Germline V lookup: CDR1 MNHEY, CDR2 SVGAGI. V gave up 0 bases and J gave up 2 bases, with 10 bases separating them. CDR3 sequence: CASSYSARLNYGYTF. The CDR3 nucleotides are TGTGCCAGCAGTTACTCGGCGCGGTTGAACTATGGCTACACCTTC.